These T cell receptor beta chains were read from a single sample in a study of cytomegalovirus exposure and HLA in healthy donors. The method was immunoSEQ multiplex PCR; TCRdb's version includes in-frame clones alone and lacks a portion of them. This table holds 35,000 to 50,000 clones, 80% to 95% found once. The sequencing sample was made of PBMCs. The receptors here all came from a woman younger than 30 in good health and CMV-seronegative. The CDR3 runs from the conserved cysteine through the conserved F or W. The order of the fields is V gene, clone size, D gene, J gene, CDR3 protein, CDR3 DNA. The D gene is left open where the match is weak. Size tells how often a clone was seen (once, few, many) or the class of an expanded clone, and some rows leave it out.

V gene: TRBV7-3
clone size: once
D gene: TRBD2
J gene: TRBJ2-5
CDR3 protein: CASSLHGGDQETQYF
CDR3 DNA: TGTGCCAGCAGCTTACATGGGGGGGACCAAGAGACCCAGTACTTC

V gene: TRBV15
clone size: .
D gene: .
J gene: TRBJ1-2
CDR3 protein: CATSGGGLLYDVDGGYTF
CDR3 DNA: TGTGCCACCAGCGGGGGGGGACTGCTATACGATGTGGATGGTGGCTACACCTTC

V gene: TRBV4-2
clone size: .
D gene: .
J gene: TRBJ2-2
CDR3 protein: CASSQEQGSGGELFF
CDR3 DNA: TGTGCCAGCAGCCAAGAGCAGGGTAGTGGCGGGGAGCTGTTTTTT

V gene: TRBV11-2
clone size: .
D gene: .
J gene: TRBJ2-5
CDR3 protein: CASSLWPLEYQETQYF
CDR3 DNA: TGTGCCAGCAGCTTATGGCCCCTAGAGTACCAAGAGACCCAGTACTTC

V gene: TRBV29-1
clone size: .
D gene: .
J gene: TRBJ1-1
CDR3 protein: CSGGGRAGNTEAFF
CDR3 DNA: TGCAGCGGGGGCGGCAGGGCGGGAAACACTGAAGCTTTCTTT

V gene: TRBV5-1
clone size: .
D gene: TRBD1
J gene: TRBJ1-4
CDR3 protein: CASSFSTGAGEKLFF
CDR3 DNA: TGCGCCAGCAGCTTTTCGACAGGGGCGGGTGAAAAACTGTTTTTT

V gene: TRBV5-1
clone size: .
D gene: TRBD1
J gene: TRBJ2-7
CDR3 protein: CASSLETRGRDEQYF
CDR3 DNA: TGCGCCAGCAGCTTGGAAACCAGGGGGCGAGACGAGCAGTACTTC

V gene: TRBV10-3
clone size: once
D gene: TRBD1
J gene: TRBJ1-6
CDR3 protein: CAISDLSGTGSRSPLHF
CDR3 DNA: TGTGCCATCAGTGATCTCTCCGGGACAGGGAGTAGATCACCCCTCCACTTT

V gene: TRBV6-1
clone size: .
D gene: TRBD2
J gene: TRBJ2-2
CDR3 protein: CASSEGSGSTGELFF
CDR3 DNA: TGTGCCAGCAGTGAAGGTAGCGGGAGTACCGGGGAGCTGTTTTTT

V gene: TRBV5-1
clone size: .
D gene: TRBD1
J gene: TRBJ1-1
CDR3 protein: CASSLGQGGTEAFF
CDR3 DNA: TGCGCCAGCAGCCTCGGACAGGGAGGCACTGAAGCTTTCTTT

V gene: TRBV6-5
clone size: .
D gene: TRBD1
J gene: TRBJ1-5
CDR3 protein: CASRATGYNQPQHF
CDR3 DNA: TGTGCCAGCAGAGCGACAGGGTATAATCAGCCCCAGCATTTT

V gene: TRBV28
clone size: .
D gene: .
J gene: TRBJ1-1
CDR3 protein: CASSLEGGRDAFF
CDR3 DNA: TGTGCCAGCAGTTTAGAGGGAGGACGGGATGCTTTCTTT

V gene: TRBV5-1
clone size: .
D gene: .
J gene: TRBJ2-5
CDR3 protein: CASSLEGTSQETQYF
CDR3 DNA: TGCGCCAGCAGCTTGGAAGGGACAAGTCAAGAGACCCAGTACTTC

V gene: TRBV19
clone size: .
D gene: TRBD2
J gene: TRBJ2-7
CDR3 protein: CASSSSGIGEQYF
CDR3 DNA: TGTGCCAGTTCATCTAGCGGGATCGGGGAGCAGTACTTC

V gene: TRBV15
clone size: .
D gene: .
J gene: TRBJ1-2
CDR3 protein: CATSRSWTAGHTF
CDR3 DNA: TGTGCCACCAGCAGATCGTGGACAGCCGGCCACACCTTC

V gene: TRBV19
clone size: .
D gene: TRBD1
J gene: TRBJ1-2
CDR3 protein: CASSVTGTANYGYTF
CDR3 DNA: TGTGCCAGTAGTGTGACAGGGACCGCTAACTATGGCTACACCTTC

V gene: TRBV7-7
clone size: once
D gene: TRBD2
J gene: TRBJ2-1
CDR3 protein: CASSPLPGLDYNEQFF
CDR3 DNA: TGTGCCAGCAGCCCCCTACCGGGACTAGATTACAATGAGCAGTTCTTC

V gene: TRBV28
clone size: .
D gene: .
J gene: TRBJ2-7
CDR3 protein: CASSHDQTGTQYEQYF
CDR3 DNA: TGTGCCAGCAGTCACGACCAAACCGGGACACAATACGAGCAGTACTTC